Here is one TCR beta chain with its context. The antigen is not known. This specimen comes from a study of naive and memory T cell subsets. Study observations and caveats: Potentially, T cell activation and differentiation skew this RNA-based measurement.

Four PCR rounds used nested alpha and beta constant region primers plus the SP2 primer. TCRdb re-analysed the 5' RACE reads in MiXCR, keeping a single row per CDR3 protein. The data contain around 56,000 distinct CDR3 sequences, roughly 7.5% of them singletons. The library had UMIs added by 3' ligation of an oligonucleotide to TCR cDNA. RNA was extracted from under 3 ml of whole blood of healthy adults. Unsorted total RNA, about 1 to 1000 ng, was DNase treated before reverse transcription. This sequence was found in a female donor in good health.

The CDR3 sequence: CASSQAGGYADTQYF. The DNA for the CDR3 is TGTGCCAGCAGCCAAGCAGGGGGATACGCAGATACGCAGTATTTT. The chain carries TRBV4-2 and TRBJ2-3; 7 bases fit TRBD1. The CDR3 sequence is 15 residues long. CDR1 is LGHNA, CDR2 YNFKEQ, per germline. The V and J ends lost 1 base and 4 bases, in that order; junction bases with no gene match: 5.